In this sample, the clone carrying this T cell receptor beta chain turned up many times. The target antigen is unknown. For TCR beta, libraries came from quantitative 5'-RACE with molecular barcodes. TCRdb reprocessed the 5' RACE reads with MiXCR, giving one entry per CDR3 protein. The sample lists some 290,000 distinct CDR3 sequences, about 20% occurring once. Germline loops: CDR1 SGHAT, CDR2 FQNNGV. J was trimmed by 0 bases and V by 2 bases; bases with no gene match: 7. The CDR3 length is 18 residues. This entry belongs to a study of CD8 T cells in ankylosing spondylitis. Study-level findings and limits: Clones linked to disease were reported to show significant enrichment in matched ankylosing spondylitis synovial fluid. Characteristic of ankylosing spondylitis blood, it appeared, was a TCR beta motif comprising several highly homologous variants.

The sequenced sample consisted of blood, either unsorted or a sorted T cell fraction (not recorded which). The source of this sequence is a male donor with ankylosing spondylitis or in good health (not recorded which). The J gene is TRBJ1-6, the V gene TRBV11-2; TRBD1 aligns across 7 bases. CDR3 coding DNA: TGTGCCAGCAGCTTAAGACAGGGAGGGAGCTCCTATAATTCACCCCTCCACTTT. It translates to CASSLRQGGSSYNSPLHF.